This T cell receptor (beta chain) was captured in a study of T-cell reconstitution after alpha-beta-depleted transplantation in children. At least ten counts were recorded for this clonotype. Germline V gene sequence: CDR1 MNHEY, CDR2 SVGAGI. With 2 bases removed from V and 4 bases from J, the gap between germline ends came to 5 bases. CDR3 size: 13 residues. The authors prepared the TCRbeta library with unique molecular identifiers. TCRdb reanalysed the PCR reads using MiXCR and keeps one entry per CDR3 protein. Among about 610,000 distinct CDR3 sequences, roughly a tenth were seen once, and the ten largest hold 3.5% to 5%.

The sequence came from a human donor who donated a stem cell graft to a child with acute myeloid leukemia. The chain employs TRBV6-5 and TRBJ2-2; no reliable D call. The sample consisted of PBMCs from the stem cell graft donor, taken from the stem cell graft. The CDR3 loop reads CASSYAGTGELFF. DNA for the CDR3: TGTGCCAGCAGTTACGCCGGCACCGGGGAGCTGTTTTTT.